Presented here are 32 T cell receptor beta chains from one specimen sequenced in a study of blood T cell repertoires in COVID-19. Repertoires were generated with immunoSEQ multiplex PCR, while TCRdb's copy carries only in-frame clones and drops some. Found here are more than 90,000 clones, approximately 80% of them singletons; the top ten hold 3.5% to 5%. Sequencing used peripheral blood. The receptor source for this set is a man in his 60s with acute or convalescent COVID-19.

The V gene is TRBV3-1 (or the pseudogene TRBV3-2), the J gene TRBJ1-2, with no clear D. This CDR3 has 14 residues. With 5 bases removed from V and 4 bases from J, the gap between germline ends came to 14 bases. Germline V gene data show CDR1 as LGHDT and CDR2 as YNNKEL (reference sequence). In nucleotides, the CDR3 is TGTGCCAGCAGCATTTTTGACCGGAGCTATGGCTACACCTTC. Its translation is CASSIFDRSYGYTF.

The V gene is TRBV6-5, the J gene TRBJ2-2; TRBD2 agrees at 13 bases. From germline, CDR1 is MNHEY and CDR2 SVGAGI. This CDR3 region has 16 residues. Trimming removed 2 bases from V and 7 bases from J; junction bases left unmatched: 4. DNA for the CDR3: TGTGCCAGCAGTTACAGGACTAGCGGGAGTGTCGGGGAGCTGTTTTTT. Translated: CASSYRTSGSVGELFF.

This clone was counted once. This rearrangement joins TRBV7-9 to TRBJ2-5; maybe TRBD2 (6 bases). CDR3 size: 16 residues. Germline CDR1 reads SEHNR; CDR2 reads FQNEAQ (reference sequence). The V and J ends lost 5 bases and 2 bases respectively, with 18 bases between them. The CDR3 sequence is CASSPGVGGLQETQYF. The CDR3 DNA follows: TGTGCCAGCAGCCCGGGGGTGGGGGGTCTGCAAGAGACCCAGTACTTC.

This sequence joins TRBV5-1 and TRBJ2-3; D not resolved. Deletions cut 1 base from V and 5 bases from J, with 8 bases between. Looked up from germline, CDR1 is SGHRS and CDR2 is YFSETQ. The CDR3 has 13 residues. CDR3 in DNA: TGCGCCAGCAGCTTGAGTACGGGAGATACGCAGTATTTT. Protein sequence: CASSLSTGDTQYF.

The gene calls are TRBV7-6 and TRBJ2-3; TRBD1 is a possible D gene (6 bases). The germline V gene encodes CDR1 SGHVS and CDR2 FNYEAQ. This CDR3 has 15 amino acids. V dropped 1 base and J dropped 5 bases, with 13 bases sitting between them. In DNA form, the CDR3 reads TGTGCCAGCAGCTTAGATCCCGGACAGAGAGATACGCAGTATTTT. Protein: CASSLDPGQRDTQYF.

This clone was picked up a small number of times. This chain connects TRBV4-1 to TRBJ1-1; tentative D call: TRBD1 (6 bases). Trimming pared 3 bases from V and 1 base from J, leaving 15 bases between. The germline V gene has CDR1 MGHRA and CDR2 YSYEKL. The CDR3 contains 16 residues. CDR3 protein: CASSQRSTGPNTEAFF. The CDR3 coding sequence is TGCGCCAGCAGCCAGCGTTCTACAGGGCCGAACACTGAAGCTTTCTTT.

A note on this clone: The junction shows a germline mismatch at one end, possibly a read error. The DNA of the CDR3 is TGTGCTAGCAGCCTCAGAGCCGGGACAGCCTACGAGCAGTACTTC. Protein: CASSLRAGTAYEQYF. The genes are TRBV7-7 and TRBJ2-7, with 7 bases lining up with TRBD1. The CDR3 is 15 amino acids. In germline, CDR1 is SSHAT, CDR2 FNYEAQ (reference sequence).

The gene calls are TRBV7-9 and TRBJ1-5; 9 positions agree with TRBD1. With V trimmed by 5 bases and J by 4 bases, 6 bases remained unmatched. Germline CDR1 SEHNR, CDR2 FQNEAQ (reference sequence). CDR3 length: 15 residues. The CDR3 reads CASSPGQGRNQPQHF. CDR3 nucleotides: TGTGCCAGCAGCCCTGGACAGGGGCGAAATCAGCCCCAGCATTTT.

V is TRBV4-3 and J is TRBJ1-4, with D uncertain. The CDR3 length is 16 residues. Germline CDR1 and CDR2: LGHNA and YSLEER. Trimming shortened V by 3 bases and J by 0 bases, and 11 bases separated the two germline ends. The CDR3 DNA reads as TGCGCCAGCAGCCATGCCGCCGGGGCAACTAATGAAAAACTGTTTTTT. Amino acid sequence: CASSHAAGATNEKLFF.

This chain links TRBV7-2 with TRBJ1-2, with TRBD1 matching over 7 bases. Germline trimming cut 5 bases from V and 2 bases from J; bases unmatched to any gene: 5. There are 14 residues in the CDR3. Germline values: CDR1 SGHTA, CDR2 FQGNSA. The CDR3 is CASSVLTGNYGYTF. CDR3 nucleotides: TGTGCCAGCAGCGTACTGACAGGGAACTATGGCTACACCTTC. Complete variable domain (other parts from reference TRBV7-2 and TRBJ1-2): GAGVSQSPSNKVTEKGKDVELRCDPISGHTALYWYRQSLGQGLEFLIYFQGNSAPDKSGLPSDRFSAERTGGSVSTLTIQRTQQEDSAVYLCASSVLTGNYGYTFGSGTRLTVV.

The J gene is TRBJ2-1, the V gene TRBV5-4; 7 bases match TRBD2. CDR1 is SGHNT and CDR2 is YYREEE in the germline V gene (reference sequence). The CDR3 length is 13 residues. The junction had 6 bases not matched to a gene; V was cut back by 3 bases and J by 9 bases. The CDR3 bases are TGTGCCAGCAGCTCGGGGGAGGGCGGTGAGCAGTTCTTC. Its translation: CASSSGEGGEQFF.

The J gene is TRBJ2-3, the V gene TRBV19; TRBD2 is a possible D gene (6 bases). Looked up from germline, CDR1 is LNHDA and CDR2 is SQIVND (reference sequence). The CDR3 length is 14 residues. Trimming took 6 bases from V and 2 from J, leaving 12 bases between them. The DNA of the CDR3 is TGTGCCAGTAGACCGGGACTGCTCACAGATACGCAGTATTTT. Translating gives CASRPGLLTDTQYF.

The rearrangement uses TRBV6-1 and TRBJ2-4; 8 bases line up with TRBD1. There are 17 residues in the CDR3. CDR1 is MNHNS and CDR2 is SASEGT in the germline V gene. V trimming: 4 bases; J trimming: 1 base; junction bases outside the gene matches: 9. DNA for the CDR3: TGTGCCAGCAGTGTTAGCAGGGGGCTATCCGCCAAAAACATTCAGTACTTC. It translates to CASSVSRGLSAKNIQYF.

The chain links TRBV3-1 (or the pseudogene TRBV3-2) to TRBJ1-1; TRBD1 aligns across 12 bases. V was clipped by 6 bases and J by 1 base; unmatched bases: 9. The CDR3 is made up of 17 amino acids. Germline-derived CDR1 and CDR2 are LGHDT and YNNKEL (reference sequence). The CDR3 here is CASSPTGTGGWNTEAFF. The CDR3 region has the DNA TGTGCCAGCAGTCCAACCGGGACAGGGGGCTGGAACACTGAAGCTTTCTTT.

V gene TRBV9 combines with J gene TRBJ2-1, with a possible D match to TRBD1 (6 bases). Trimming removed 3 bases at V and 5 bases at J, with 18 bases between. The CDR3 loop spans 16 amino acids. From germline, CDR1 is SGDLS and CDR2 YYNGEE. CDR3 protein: CASSEGVQGSHNEQFF. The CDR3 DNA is TGTGCCAGCAGCGAGGGGGTGCAGGGATCTCACAATGAGCAGTTCTTC.

CDR3 nucleotide sequence: TGTGCCAGCAGCCCAGATGGCTCTTACAATGAGCAGTTCTTC. This gives the protein CASSPDGSYNEQFF. This rearrangement joins TRBV7-3 to TRBJ2-1, with D unresolved. Germline V gives CDR1 SGHTA, CDR2 FQGTGA. The length of the CDR3 is 14 residues. Trimming left V 5 bases short and J 4 bases short, with 12 bases between.

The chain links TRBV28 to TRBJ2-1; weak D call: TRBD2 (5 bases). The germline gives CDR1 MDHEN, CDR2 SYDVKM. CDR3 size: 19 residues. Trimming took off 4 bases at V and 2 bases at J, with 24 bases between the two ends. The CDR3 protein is CASSSPTFDGKGPYNEQFF. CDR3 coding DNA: TGTGCCAGCAGTTCACCTACCTTCGACGGGAAAGGACCCTACAATGAGCAGTTCTTC.

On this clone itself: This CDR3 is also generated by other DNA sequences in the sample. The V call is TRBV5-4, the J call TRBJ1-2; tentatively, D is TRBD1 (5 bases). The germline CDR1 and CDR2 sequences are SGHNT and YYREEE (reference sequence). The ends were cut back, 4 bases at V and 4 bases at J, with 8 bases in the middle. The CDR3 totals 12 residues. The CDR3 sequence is CASSLDSYGYTF. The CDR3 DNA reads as TGTGCCAGCAGCCTTGACAGCTATGGCTACACCTTC.

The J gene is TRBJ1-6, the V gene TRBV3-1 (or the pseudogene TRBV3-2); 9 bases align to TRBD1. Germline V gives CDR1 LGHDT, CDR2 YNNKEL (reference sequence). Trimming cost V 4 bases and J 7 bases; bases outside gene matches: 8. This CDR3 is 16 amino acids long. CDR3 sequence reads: CASSPPQGAENSPLHF. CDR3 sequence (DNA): TGTGCCAGCAGCCCCCCACAGGGGGCGGAAAATTCACCCCTCCACTTT.

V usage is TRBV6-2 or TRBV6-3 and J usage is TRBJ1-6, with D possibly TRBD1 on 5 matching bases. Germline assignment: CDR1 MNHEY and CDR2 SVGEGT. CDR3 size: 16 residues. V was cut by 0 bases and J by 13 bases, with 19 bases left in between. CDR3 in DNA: TGTGCCAGCAGTTACTCCGGGGGGTCCGTCGGGCGCCCCCTCCACTTT. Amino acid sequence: CASSYSGGSVGRPLHF.

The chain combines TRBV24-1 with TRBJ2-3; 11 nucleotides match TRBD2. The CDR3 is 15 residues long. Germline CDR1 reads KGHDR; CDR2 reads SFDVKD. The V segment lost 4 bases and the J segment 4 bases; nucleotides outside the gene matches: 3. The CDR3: CATSEELAGADTQYF. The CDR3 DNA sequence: TGTGCCACCAGTGAAGAACTAGCGGGAGCAGATACGCAGTATTTT.

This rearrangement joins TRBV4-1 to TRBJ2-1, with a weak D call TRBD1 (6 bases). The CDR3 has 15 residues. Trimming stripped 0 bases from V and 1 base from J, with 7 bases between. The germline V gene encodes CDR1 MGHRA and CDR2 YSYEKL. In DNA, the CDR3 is TGCGCCAGCAGCCAAGATCAGGGGTCCTACAATGAGCAGTTCTTC. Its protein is CASSQDQGSYNEQFF.

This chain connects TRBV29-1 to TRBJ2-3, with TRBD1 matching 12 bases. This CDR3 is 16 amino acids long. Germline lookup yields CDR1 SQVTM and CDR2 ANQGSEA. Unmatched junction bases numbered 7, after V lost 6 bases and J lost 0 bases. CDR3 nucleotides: TGCAGCGTCGCGGGACAGGGGGCACGTAGCACAGATACGCAGTATTTT. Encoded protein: CSVAGQGARSTDTQYF.

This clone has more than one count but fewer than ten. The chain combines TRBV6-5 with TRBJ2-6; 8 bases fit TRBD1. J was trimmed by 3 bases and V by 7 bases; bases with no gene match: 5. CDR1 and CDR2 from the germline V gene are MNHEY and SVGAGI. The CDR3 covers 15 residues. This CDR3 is CASNGQGGGANVLTF. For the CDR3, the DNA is TGTGCCAGCAATGGACAGGGAGGTGGGGCCAACGTCCTGACTTTC.

DNA of the CDR3: TGTGCCAGCAGCGTTACTGGTGGGGCCGGCACCGGGGAGCTGTTTTTT. It codes for CASSVTGGAGTGELFF. The genes are TRBV9 and TRBJ2-2; D is perhaps TRBD1 (5 bases). Germline assignment: CDR1 SGDLS and CDR2 YYNGEE. The V end was cut by 2 bases, the J end by 4 bases, with 15 bases between. The CDR3 is 16 residues long.

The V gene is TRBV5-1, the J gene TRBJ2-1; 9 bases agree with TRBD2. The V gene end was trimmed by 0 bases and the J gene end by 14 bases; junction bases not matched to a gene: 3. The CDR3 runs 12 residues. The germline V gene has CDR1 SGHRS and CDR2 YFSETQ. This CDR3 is CASSLVAGDKFF. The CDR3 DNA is TGCGCCAGCAGCTTGGTAGCGGGAGATAAGTTCTTC.

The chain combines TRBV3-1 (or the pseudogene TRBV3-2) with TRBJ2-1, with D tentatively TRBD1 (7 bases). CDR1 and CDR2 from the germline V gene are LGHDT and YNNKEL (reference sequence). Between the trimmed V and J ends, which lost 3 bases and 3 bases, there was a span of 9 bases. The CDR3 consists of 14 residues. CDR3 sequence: CASSHQGGYNEQFF. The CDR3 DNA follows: TGTGCCAGCAGCCATCAGGGGGGCTACAATGAGCAGTTCTTC.

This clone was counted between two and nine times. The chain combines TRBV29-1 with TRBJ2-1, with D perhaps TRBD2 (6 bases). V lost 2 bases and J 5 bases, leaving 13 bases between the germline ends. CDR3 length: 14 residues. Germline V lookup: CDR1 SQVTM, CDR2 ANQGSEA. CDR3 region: CSVERGRQNNEQFF. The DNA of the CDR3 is TGCAGCGTTGAACGGGGGAGGCAGAACAATGAGCAGTTCTTC.

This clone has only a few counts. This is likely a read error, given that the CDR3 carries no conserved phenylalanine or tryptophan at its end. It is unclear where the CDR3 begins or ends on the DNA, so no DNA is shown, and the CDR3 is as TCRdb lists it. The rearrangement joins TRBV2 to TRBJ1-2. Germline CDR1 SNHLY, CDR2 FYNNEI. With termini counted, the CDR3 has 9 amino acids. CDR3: CASSEPTRL.

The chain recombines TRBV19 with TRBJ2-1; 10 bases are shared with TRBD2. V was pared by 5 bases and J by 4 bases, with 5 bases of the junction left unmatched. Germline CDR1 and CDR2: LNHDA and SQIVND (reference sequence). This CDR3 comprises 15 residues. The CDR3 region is CASSGLAGEYNEQFF. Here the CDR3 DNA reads TGTGCCAGTAGTGGGCTAGCGGGAGAGTACAATGAGCAGTTCTTC.

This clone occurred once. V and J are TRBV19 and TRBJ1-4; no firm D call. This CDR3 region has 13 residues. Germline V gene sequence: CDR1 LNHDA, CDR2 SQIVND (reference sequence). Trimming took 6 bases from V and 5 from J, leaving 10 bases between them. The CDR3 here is CASRKNRNEKLFF. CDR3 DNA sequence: TGTGCCAGTAGAAAGAATAGAAATGAAAAACTGTTTTTT.

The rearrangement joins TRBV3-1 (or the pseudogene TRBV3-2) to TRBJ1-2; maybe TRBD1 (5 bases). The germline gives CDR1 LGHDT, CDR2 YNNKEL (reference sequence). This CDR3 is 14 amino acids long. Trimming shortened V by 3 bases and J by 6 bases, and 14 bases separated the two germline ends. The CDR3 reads CASSQVVGHDGYTF. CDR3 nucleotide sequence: TGTGCCAGCAGCCAGGTAGTGGGGCATGATGGCTACACCTTC.